Given below is one T cell receptor (beta chain) in context. This sample is drawn from a study of cytomegalovirus exposure and HLA in healthy donors. Profiled with immunoSEQ multiplex PCR; TCRdb holds only in-frame clones, not every one. The top ten hold more than 20% of the sample, which has some 140,000 clones, about 88% seen once. Germline V gene sequence: CDR1 SGDLS, CDR2 YYNGEE. The CDR3 contains 13 residues. V lost 3 bases to trimming and J lost 4 bases, with 10 bases between them. The chain links TRBV9 to TRBJ1-2; tentatively, D is TRBD1 (6 bases). The origin of this receptor is a man aged 18 to 30 in good health and CMV-seropositive. The sample comprised PBMCs. This CDR3 reads CASSETGIYGYTF. The CDR3 bases are TGTGCCAGCAGCGAGACAGGAATCTATGGCTACACCTTC.